Listed here is a single T cell receptor beta chain. Antigen: not known. Data came from immunoSEQ multiplex PCR; TCRdb stores just in-frame clones and leaves some out. The sample has several thousand clones, roughly 98% seen once. The length of the CDR3 is 18 residues. V trimming: 1 base; J trimming: 1 base; junction bases outside the gene matches: 8. The V gene's germline CDR1 is SGHDN and CDR2 FVKESK. The data originate from a study of naive CD8 T cells in extremely preterm neonates. Study-wide results and limits: Term neonates roughly 0.4%, young children less than 0.035%, adults about 0.01%; preterm neonates shared 2.5% to 3%.

The sample holds sorted live naive CD8+ CD45RA+CCR7+ T cells. This chain links TRBV14 with TRBJ1-1, with 11 bases fitting TRBD1. This TCR came from a human donor in good health. Material: naive CD8+ T cells from blood. CDR3 bases: TGTGCCAGCAGCCAAGCTCGGGGGACAGGGGGTTGGAACACTGAAGCTTTCTTT. Its translation: CASSQARGTGGWNTEAFF. Looking up the rest from reference TRBV14 and TRBJ1-1 gives the full variable domain: EAGVTQFPSHSVIEKGQTVTLRCDPISGHDNLYWYRRVMGKEIKFLLHFVKESKQDESGMPNNRFLAERTGGTYSTLKVQPAELEDSGVYFCASSQARGTGGWNTEAFFGQGTRLTVV.